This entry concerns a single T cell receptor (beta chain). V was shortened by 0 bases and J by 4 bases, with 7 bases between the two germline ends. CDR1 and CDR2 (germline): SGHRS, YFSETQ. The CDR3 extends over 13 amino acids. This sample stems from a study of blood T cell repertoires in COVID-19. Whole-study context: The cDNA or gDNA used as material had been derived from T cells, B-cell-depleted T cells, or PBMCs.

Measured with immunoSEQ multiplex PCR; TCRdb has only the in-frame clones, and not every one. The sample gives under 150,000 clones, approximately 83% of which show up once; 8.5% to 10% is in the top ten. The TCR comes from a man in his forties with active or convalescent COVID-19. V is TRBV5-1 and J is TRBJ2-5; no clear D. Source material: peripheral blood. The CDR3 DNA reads TGCGCCAGCAGCTTGGGACAAGTAGAGACCCAGTACTTC. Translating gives CASSLGQVETQYF.